This T cell receptor beta chain was captured by sequencing in a study of blood T cell repertoires in COVID-19 (dated by TCRdb to 2020 to 2022). With regard to the full study: The collaborator samples originated in the United States, Italy and Spain and spanned the acute and convalescent phases of COVID-19. Where available, HLA class I and class II types were taken from metadata supplied by the sample provider and were not determined by assay-based typing. The dataset comprised deeply sampled blood TCRbeta repertoires from subjects exposed to, actively infected with, or recovered from COVID-19. Nearly every sample came with metadata listing a de-identified subject ID, COVID-19 status, age in years and sex. The material from the prospective study consisted of cDNA or gDNA derived from T cells, B-cell-depleted T cells, or PBMCs. The repertoires were made available in a free public database intended to serve as a resource for research on the immune response to SARS-CoV-2. Samples came from the ongoing ImmuneRACE study (first 160 participants) plus 1,254 subjects from 6 global collaborators. Here is what the overall study found, with its caveats: How much clinical and demographic metadata was included differed by source and by participant, and the metadata was provided uncurated.

Enrolling through a virtual design, the prospective study's participants ranged in age from roughly 18 to 90 years and lived across roughly 23 United States geographic areas. In the prospective study, participants were assigned to cohorts based on the clinical history participants reported in a screening survey and a study questionnaire. For ImmuneRACE Cohort 3, a participant was defined as recovered based on two consecutive negative NP/OP PCR tests, clearance by a healthcare professional, or resolution of symptoms. In the prospective study, mobile phlebotomists collected whole blood, serum and a nasopharyngeal or oropharyngeal swab from each participant. Prospective study participants could optionally give additional blood draws and questionnaires over an approximately two-month period. Before DNA extraction, prospective study blood samples were shipped either frozen or at room temperature. TCRbeta CDR3 regions were amplified from genomic DNA by means of the immunoSEQ Assay, a bias-controlled multiplex PCR. From the authors' description of their analysis: The number of nucleated cells in each sample was estimated by amplification of reference gene primers within the assay. To quantify the absolute abundance of each unique TCRbeta CDR3 rearrangement, sequence reads were collapsed and filtered. For each sample, productive Simpson clonality was calculated as the square root of Simpson's diversity index over productive rearrangements. In its TCRdb copy, this immuneACCESS table keeps in-frame sequences only and misses some clones. Where compared with another copy, unresolved V genes explain less than half of these, and the others have no known cause. V and J calls and clone size follow that table, whereas D and trimming were derived from the DNA. For this sample there are about 250,000 clones; 88% appear just once. The top ten clones comprise 2.5% to 3.5% of the sample.

Turning to this clone: No cognate antigen has been identified for it. No base quality information exists; no much larger clone differs at one position.

Looking up the germline V gene (reference sequence) yields CDR1 SEHNR and CDR2 FQNEAQ. After removal of 4 bases from V and 10 bases from J, the junction retains 8 bases not matched to a gene. The CDR3 sequence holds 15 residues, the cysteine and phenylalanine included. Only the CDR3 part of the read is kept: 45 bases, read in frame from the first base. The source material was PBMCs or T cells enriched from blood (not recorded which). The chain uses TRBV7-9 and TRBJ2-1; 12 central bases correspond to TRBD2. The sequence was collected from a woman in her 50s who had recovered from COVID-19. CDR3 sequence: CASSSRTSGIYEQFF. The bases are TGTGCCAGCAGCTCCAGGACTAGCGGGATATACGAGCAGTTCTTC.